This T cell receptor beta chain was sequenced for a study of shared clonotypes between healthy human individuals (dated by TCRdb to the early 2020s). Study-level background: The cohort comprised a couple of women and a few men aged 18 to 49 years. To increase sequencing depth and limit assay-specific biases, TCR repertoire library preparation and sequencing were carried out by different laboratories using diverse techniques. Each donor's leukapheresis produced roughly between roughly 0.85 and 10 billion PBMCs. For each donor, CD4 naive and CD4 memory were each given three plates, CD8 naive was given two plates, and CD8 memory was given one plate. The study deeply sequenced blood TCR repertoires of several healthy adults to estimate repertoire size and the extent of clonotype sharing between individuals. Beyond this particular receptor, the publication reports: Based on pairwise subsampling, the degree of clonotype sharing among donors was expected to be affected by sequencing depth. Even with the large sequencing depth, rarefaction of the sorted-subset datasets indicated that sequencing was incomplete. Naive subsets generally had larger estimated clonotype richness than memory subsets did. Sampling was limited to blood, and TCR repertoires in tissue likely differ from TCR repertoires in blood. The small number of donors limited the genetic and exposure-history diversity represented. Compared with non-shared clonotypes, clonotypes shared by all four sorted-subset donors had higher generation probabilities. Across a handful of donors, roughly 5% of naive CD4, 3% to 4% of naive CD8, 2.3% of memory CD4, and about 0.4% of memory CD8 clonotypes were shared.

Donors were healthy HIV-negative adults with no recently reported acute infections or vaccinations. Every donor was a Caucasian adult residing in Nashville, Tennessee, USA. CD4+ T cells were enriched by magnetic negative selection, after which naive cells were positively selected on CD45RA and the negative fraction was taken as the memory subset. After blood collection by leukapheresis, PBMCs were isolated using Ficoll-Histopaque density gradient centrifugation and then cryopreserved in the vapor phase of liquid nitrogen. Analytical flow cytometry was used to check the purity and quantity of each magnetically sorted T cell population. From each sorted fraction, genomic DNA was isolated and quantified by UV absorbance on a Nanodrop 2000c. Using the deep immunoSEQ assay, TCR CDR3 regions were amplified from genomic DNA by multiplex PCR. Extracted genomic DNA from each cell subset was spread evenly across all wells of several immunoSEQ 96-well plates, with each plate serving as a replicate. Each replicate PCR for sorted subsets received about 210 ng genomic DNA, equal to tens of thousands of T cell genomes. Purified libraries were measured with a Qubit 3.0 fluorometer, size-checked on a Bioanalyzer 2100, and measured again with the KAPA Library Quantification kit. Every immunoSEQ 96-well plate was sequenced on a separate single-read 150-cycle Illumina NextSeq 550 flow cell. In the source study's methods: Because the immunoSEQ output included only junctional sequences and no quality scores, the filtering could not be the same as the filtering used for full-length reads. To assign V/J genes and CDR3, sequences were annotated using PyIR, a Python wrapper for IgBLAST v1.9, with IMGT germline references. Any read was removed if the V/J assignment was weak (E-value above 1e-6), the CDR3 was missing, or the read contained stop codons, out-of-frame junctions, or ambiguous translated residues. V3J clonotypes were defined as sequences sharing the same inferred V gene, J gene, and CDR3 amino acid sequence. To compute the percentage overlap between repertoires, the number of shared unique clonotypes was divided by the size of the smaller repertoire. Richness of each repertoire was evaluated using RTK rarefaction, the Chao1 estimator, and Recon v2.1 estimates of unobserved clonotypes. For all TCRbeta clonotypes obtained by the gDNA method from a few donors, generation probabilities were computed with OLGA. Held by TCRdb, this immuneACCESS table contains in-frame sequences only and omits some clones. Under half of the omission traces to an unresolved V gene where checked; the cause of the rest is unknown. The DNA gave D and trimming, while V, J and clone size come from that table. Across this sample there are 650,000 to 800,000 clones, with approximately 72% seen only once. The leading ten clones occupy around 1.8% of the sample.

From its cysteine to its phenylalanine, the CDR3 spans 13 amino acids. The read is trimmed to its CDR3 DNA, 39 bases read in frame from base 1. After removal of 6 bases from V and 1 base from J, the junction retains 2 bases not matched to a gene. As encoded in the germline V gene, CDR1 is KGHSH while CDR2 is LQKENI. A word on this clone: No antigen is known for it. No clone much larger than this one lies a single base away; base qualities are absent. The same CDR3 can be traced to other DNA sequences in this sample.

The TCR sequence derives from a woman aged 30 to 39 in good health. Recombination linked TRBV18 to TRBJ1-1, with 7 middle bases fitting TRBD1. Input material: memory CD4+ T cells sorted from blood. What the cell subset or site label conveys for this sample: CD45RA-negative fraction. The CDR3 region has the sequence CASSRGGNTEAFF. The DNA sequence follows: TGTGCCAGCTCCAGGGGGGGGAACACTGAAGCTTTCTTT. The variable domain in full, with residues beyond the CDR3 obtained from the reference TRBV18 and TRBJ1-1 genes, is NAGVMQNPRHLVRRRGQEARLRCSPMKGHSHVYWYRQLPEEGLKFMVYLQKENIIDESGMPKERFSAEFPKEGPSILRIQQVVRGDSAAYFCASSRGGNTEAFFGQGTRLTVV.